What follows are 27 T cell receptor beta chains derived from one specimen sequenced in a study of response to subunit inactivated influenza vaccine. In TCRdb, the RT-PCR reads were re-called with MiXCR into one record per CDR3 protein. The table includes roughly 500,000 distinct CDR3 sequences, around 25% detected once. This material consisted of CD4+ T cells sorted from PBMCs, taken around 5 days after vaccination. The receptors come from a man in his forties or fifties who received an inactivated influenza vaccine.

The rearrangement uses TRBV20-1 and TRBJ1-1, with 7 bases aligning to TRBD1. This CDR3 is built from 12 residues. Germline lookup yields CDR1 DFQATT and CDR2 SNEGSKA (reference sequence). Germline trimming cut 6 bases from V and 1 base from J; bases unmatched to any gene: 2. CDR3 protein: CSAQGGNTEAFF. Written as DNA, the CDR3 is TGCAGTGCCCAGGGGGGGAACACTGAAGCTTTCTTT.

This clonotype has only a few counts. This CDR3 reads CAISERQEPTEAFF. The CDR3 coding sequence is TGTGCCATCAGTGAAAGGCAGGAACCCACTGAAGCTTTCTTT. This chain joins TRBV10-3 and TRBJ1-1; no clear D. Looked up from germline, CDR1 is ENHRY and CDR2 is SYGVKD. Trimming left V 3 bases short and J 4 bases short, with 12 bases between. This CDR3 has 14 amino acids.

The sample holds a few counts of this clonotype. This sequence joins TRBV12-3 or TRBV12-4 and TRBJ2-2; D not resolved. Trimming removed 2 bases at V and 5 bases at J, with 15 bases between. This CDR3 spans 16 amino acids. The chain's CDR3 is CASSLSELARTGELFF. In nucleotides, the CDR3 is TGTGCCAGCAGTTTATCGGAGTTAGCCCGAACCGGGGAGCTGTTTTTT.

To note about this clonotype: One end of the junction fails to match germline, which may point to a read error. The genes are TRBV20-1 and TRBJ2-7; TRBD2 agrees at 11 bases. The CDR3 has 13 residues. Germline CDR1 is DFQATT and CDR2 is SNEGSKA (reference sequence). CDR3 DNA: TGTAAAGAGACTAGCGGGGTCTCCTACGAGCAGTACTTC. Translating gives CKETSGVSYEQYF.

This clonotype was observed a handful of times. The junction departs from the called germline gene at one end, perhaps through a read error. The J gene is TRBJ2-1, the V gene TRBV20-1; TRBD2 aligns across 8 bases. Germline CDR1 reads DFQATT; CDR2 reads SNEGSKA (reference sequence). The CDR3 extends over 12 amino acids. Written as DNA, the CDR3 is TGCAGTGCTAAGGCCAGCGGGGGCCCAAAAGTCTTC. It encodes CSAKASGGPKVF.

The chain employs TRBV29-1 and TRBJ2-7; 9 nucleotides line up with TRBD2. Unmatched junction bases numbered 2, after V lost 6 bases and J lost 2 bases. Looked up from germline, CDR1 is SQVTM and CDR2 is ANQGSEA. The CDR3 contains 12 residues. The CDR3 coding sequence is TGCAGCGTCGCGGGAGGGCCCTACGAGCAGTACTTC. Amino acid sequence: CSVAGGPYEQYF.

This clonotype has more than one count but fewer than ten. The chain uses TRBV7-2 and TRBJ2-3, with 8 bases matching TRBD2. V shed 6 bases, J shed 2 bases, and the junction held 13 bases outside the gene matches. CDR1 SGHTA and CDR2 FQGNSA come from the germline V gene. CDR3 length equals 17 residues. CDR3 sequence (DNA): TGTGCCAGCAGGACGTCCCGGGCGCGGGAGGCCACAGATACGCAGTATTTT. Its protein is CASRTSRAREATDTQYF.

This clonotype has more than one count but fewer than ten. This rearrangement joins TRBV12-3 or TRBV12-4 to TRBJ2-2; D uncertain. The CDR3 consists of 13 residues. The V end lost 6 bases, the J end lost 3 bases, and 8 bases lay between the germline ends. CDR3 protein: CASSRHYTGELFF. The DNA for the CDR3 is TGTGCCAGCAGCCGTCACTACACCGGGGAGCTGTTTTTT.

This clonotype occurred a few times. The chain combines TRBV29-1 with TRBJ1-5, with 7 bases that match TRBD1. Trimming cost V 1 base and J 1 base; bases outside gene matches: 7. The germline V gene has CDR1 SQVTM and CDR2 ANQGSEA. CDR3 length: 16 residues. CDR3 bases: TGCAGCGTTGAAGGGAACAGGGGCCTAAGCAATCAGCCCCAGCATTTT. Protein sequence: CSVEGNRGLSNQPQHF.

The rearrangement uses TRBV7-9 and TRBJ2-1; 11 bases line up with TRBD2. Unmatched junction bases numbered 8, after V lost 7 bases and J lost 0 bases. Germline loops: CDR1 SEHNR, CDR2 FQNEAQ (reference sequence). CDR3 size: 17 residues. The CDR3 DNA reads as TGTGCCAGCATCTATTCGGGACTAGCGGTCTCCTACAATGAGCAGTTCTTC. It codes for CASIYSGLAVSYNEQFF.

Comment on this clonotype: This may come from a read error, since a much larger clone is one base off. The V and J genes are TRBV10-3 and TRBJ2-5; 9 nucleotides match TRBD2. The length of the CDR3 is 16 residues. Germline loops: CDR1 ENHRY, CDR2 SYGVKD. The CDR3 spells CAISVGSGGTQETHYF. As DNA, the CDR3 is TGTGCCATCAGTGTGGGTAGCGGGGGAACCCAAGAGACCCATTACTTC.

The genes are TRBV11-3 and TRBJ2-3; 7 bases align to TRBD2. Germline assignment: CDR1 SGHNT and CDR2 YENEEA. The CDR3 length is 17 residues. Trimming cost V 5 bases and J 2 bases; bases outside gene matches: 13. Written as DNA, the CDR3 is TGTGCCAGCAGCCGCGCCATGGCGGGAGAGAACACAGATACGCAGTATTTT. Protein product: CASSRAMAGENTDTQYF. Full variable domain (rest looked up from reference TRBV11-3 and TRBJ2-3): EAGVVQSPRYKIIEKKQPVAFWCNPISGHNTLYWYLQNLGQGPELLIRYENEEAVDDSQLPKDRFSAERLKGVDSTLKIQPAELGDSAVYLCASSRAMAGENTDTQYFGPGTRLTVL.

This clonotype was counted only a few times. The chain joins TRBV11-2 to TRBJ2-5; D possibly corresponds to TRBD1 (6 bases). CDR3 size: 16 residues. V was pared by 5 bases and J by 0 bases, with 16 bases between. CDR1 and CDR2 (germline): SGHAT, FQNNGV. The CDR3 spells CASSPQQGLYQETQYF. The CDR3 DNA sequence: TGTGCCAGCAGCCCTCAACAGGGTCTGTACCAAGAGACCCAGTACTTC.

This sequence joins TRBV19 and TRBJ2-3, with TRBD2 identical over 7 bases. The J segment lost 4 bases and the V segment lost 2 bases, leaving 6 bases of the junction unmatched. This CDR3 comprises 15 residues. The V gene's germline CDR1 is LNHDA and CDR2 SQIVND (reference sequence). CDR3 region: CASSIYSGKADTQYF. The CDR3 DNA sequence: TGTGCCAGTAGTATATACAGCGGGAAGGCAGATACGCAGTATTTT.

V usage is TRBV2 and J usage is TRBJ1-5; D is undetermined. Per the germline V gene, CDR1 is SNHLY and CDR2 is FYNNEI. CDR3 length: 14 residues. The V gene lost 3 bases and the J gene lost 1 base, with 7 bases spanning the gap. CDR3 nucleotide sequence: TGTGCCAGCAGTGAGGGAACAAGCAATCAGCCCCAGCATTTT. It codes for CASSEGTSNQPQHF.

This chain connects TRBV5-1 to TRBJ2-7; 12 bases are a match to TRBD2. Germline lookup yields CDR1 SGHRS and CDR2 YFSETQ. The CDR3 extends over 14 amino acids. V dropped 3 bases and J dropped 3; count of bases not matched to a gene: 1. The CDR3 loop reads CASSSSGGGYEQYF. The CDR3 DNA is TGCGCCAGCAGCTCTAGCGGGGGGGGCTACGAGCAGTACTTC. The full variable domain, with the rest looked up from reference TRBV5-1 and TRBJ2-7, is KAGVTQTPRYLIKTRGQQVTLSCSPISGHRSVSWYQQTPGQGLQFLFEYFSETQRNKGNFPGRFSGRQFSNSRSEMNVSTLELGDSALYLCASSSSGGGYEQYFGPGTRLTVT.

This clonotype was detected once. The chain has TRBV7-9 and TRBJ1-1; D is unclear. This CDR3 comprises 15 residues. Per germline, CDR1 SEHNR and CDR2 FQNEAQ (reference sequence). V was shortened by 5 bases and J by 4 bases, with 17 bases between the two germline ends. The DNA of the CDR3 is TGTGCCAGCAGCCCCGACGGGTGGCGAAGCACTGAAGCTTTCTTT. Amino acid sequence: CASSPDGWRSTEAFF.

The V and J genes are TRBV9 and TRBJ1-2; 12 bases agree with TRBD1. CDR3 size: 15 residues. Germline assignment: CDR1 SGDLS and CDR2 YYNGEE. Trimming cost V 1 base and J 8 bases; bases outside gene matches: 6. The chain's CDR3 is CASSVRGQGAEGYTF. CDR3 in DNA: TGTGCCAGCAGCGTAAGGGGACAGGGGGCTGAGGGCTACACCTTC.

This clonotype showed up just a few times. The genes are TRBV10-3 and TRBJ1-3; D remains ambiguous. Germline CDR1 is ENHRY and CDR2 is SYGVKD. The ends were cut back, 7 bases at V and 0 bases at J, with 13 bases in the middle. The CDR3 totals 15 residues. DNA for the CDR3: TGTGCCATCAACGGAGGGTCCAACTCTGGAAACACCATATATTTT. As protein: CAINGGSNSGNTIYF.

In this sample, this clonotype turned up a few times. The V and J genes are TRBV6-5 and TRBJ1-1; D gene uncertain. Germline V gene data show CDR1 as MNHEY and CDR2 as SVGAGI. Trimming removed 2 bases at V and 5 bases at J, with 9 bases between. The CDR3 extends over 13 amino acids. The DNA of the CDR3 is TGTGCCAGCAGTTACGGGGAGGAGACTGAAGCTTTCTTT. It specifies CASSYGEETEAFF.

The chain carries TRBV6-1 and TRBJ2-7; D unclear. CDR1 is MNHNS, CDR2 SASEGT, per germline. V was pared by 9 bases and J by 5 bases, with 17 bases between. The CDR3 extends over 13 amino acids. CDR3 protein: CASTDGRGNEQYF. The CDR3 bases are TGTGCCAGTACGGACGGTCGAGGCAACGAGCAGTACTTC.

The V gene is TRBV5-6, the J gene TRBJ2-7; TRBD1 matches at 7 bases. Germline assignment: CDR1 SGHDT and CDR2 YYEEEE. This CDR3 contains 13 residues. V lost 8 bases to trimming and J lost 0 bases; unmatched junction nucleotides: 5. DNA for the CDR3: TGTGCCAGTAAAACAGGGGTCTCCTACGAGCAGTACTTC. It is translated as CASKTGVSYEQYF.

This clonotype was detected many times. This chain uses TRBV10-3 with TRBJ2-1; D is undetermined. This CDR3 has 16 residues. With 0 bases removed from V and 6 bases from J, the gap between germline ends came to 15 bases. Germline CDR1 and CDR2: ENHRY and SYGVKD. The CDR3 sequence: CAISESEWGSSNEQFF. CDR3 nucleotide sequence: TGTGCCATCAGTGAGTCGGAGTGGGGTTCGTCCAATGAGCAGTTCTTC.

This clonotype was seen more than once but under ten times. This chain links TRBV10-3 with TRBJ2-7, with a possible D match to TRBD1 (5 bases). There are 12 residues in the CDR3. The germline gives CDR1 ENHRY, CDR2 SYGVKD. Trimming shortened V by 3 bases and J by 4 bases, and 7 bases separated the two germline ends. CDR3 protein: CAISDRVYEQYF. CDR3 nucleotide sequence: TGTGCCATCAGTGACAGGGTTTACGAGCAGTACTTC.

This clonotype has more than one count but fewer than ten. V gene TRBV5-5 combines with J gene TRBJ1-3; TRBD1 is a possible D gene (6 bases). The CDR3 has 17 residues. Trimming removed 3 bases from V and 0 bases from J, with 16 bases in between. Germline CDR1 reads SGHKS; CDR2 reads YYEKEE (reference sequence). In DNA, the CDR3 is TGTGCCAGCAGCTCTCTGGACAGCCTCCTCTCTGGAAACACCATATATTTT. The encoded protein is CASSSLDSLLSGNTIYF.

The chain has TRBV5-4 and TRBJ2-5; a possible D gene is TRBD2 (6 bases). The CDR3 has 16 residues. V lost 0 bases to trimming and J lost 4 bases, with 16 bases between them. CDR1 SGHNT and CDR2 YYREEE come from the germline V gene (reference sequence). The CDR3 here is CASSLVNLGGGETQYF. The CDR3, as DNA: TGTGCCAGCAGCTTGGTTAACCTCGGGGGTGGAGAGACCCAGTACTTC.

This clonotype was detected a few times. The chain uses TRBV20-1 and TRBJ1-1, with 9 bases aligning to TRBD1. The germline V gene has CDR1 DFQATT and CDR2 SNEGSKA (reference sequence). The junction had 8 bases not matched to a gene; V was cut back by 1 base and J by 2 bases. This CDR3 spans 16 amino acids. The CDR3, as DNA: TGCAGTGCTAGAGGCACGGACAGGGGATTTAACACTGAAGCTTTCTTT. Translated, it gives CSARGTDRGFNTEAFF.